This T cell receptor (beta chain) was obtained from a study of cytomegalovirus exposure and HLA in healthy donors. With regard to this clone: Antigen unknown.

Germline CDR1 MGHRA, CDR2 YSYEKL. V was cut by 7 bases and J by 2 bases, with 19 bases left in between. The CDR3 is 16 residues long. Whole-study findings and limits: CMV antigen specificity was confirmed in vitro for a few CMV-associated chains. Donors were assumed by presence/absence analyses to have roughly uniform sequencing depth.

The PCR was carried out with 60 Vbeta primers and 13 Jbeta primers. The assay was immunoSEQ multiplex PCR, and TCRdb's table has in-frame clones only and misses some. The sample consists of about 120,000 clones, approximately 75% of them appearing once. Material: PBMCs. The genes are TRBV4-1 and TRBJ2-3; D is possibly TRBD2 (5 bases). This TCR was sampled from a middle-aged man in good health and CMV-seropositive. CDR3 loop: CASTRPKTRVTDTQYF. CDR3 sequence (DNA): TGCGCCAGCACGAGGCCAAAGACGCGGGTCACAGATACGCAGTATTTT.